These T cell receptor beta chains were read from a single sample in a study of OX40 agonist ivuxolimab in advanced cancers. Produced via immunoSEQ multiplex PCR; TCRdb's table is partial and in-frame only. The sample records some 52,000 clones, 70% to 90% being singletons. This specimen was CD4+ or CD8+ T cells sorted from blood, taken in a trial of the OX40 agonist ivuxolimab. The receptors come from an adult with an advanced solid tumor such as melanoma, head and neck, liver or kidney cancer. Both conserved end residues are part of each CDR3.

v_gene: TRBV7-6
j_gene: TRBJ2-7
CDR3aa: CASSFFGQPYEQYF

v_gene: TRBV6-1
j_gene: TRBJ1-2
CDR3aa: CASQGGNYGYTF

v_gene: TRBV29-1
j_gene: TRBJ1-2
CDR3aa: CSVETGGDKVGGYTF

v_gene: TRBV5-1
j_gene: TRBJ2-5
CDR3aa: CASSLASETQYF

v_gene: TRBV6-1
j_gene: TRBJ1-5
CDR3aa: CASIGTEYQPQHF

v_gene: TRBV7-9
j_gene: TRBJ1-1
CDR3aa: CASSYPKATSEAFF

v_gene: TRBV2
j_gene: TRBJ1-6
CDR3aa: CASGGDSTPLHF

v_gene: TRBV7-9
j_gene: TRBJ1-2
CDR3aa: CASSLPGNYGYTF

v_gene: TRBV5-1
j_gene: TRBJ2-1
CDR3aa: CASQPGLVNNEQFF

v_gene: TRBV20-1
j_gene: TRBJ2-5
CDR3aa: CSAQGQETQYF

v_gene: TRBV28
j_gene: TRBJ1-6
CDR3aa: CASSRQGYGSPLHF

v_gene: TRBV5-6
j_gene: TRBJ1-2
CDR3aa: CASSLPGNYGYTF

v_gene: TRBV23-1
j_gene: TRBJ1-1
CDR3aa: CASSGNRQNTEAFF

v_gene: TRBV6-1
j_gene: TRBJ1-5
CDR3aa: CASSLGDRADQPQHF

v_gene: TRBV10-3
j_gene: TRBJ2-1
CDR3aa: CAISESGGGEQFF

v_gene: TRBV7-3
j_gene: TRBJ1-2
CDR3aa: CASSLFSGARSVTF

v_gene: TRBV2
j_gene: TRBJ1-2
CDR3aa: CASSRQTGVGYTF

v_gene: TRBV6-6
j_gene: TRBJ2-7
CDR3aa: CASSYAKQGSYEQYF

v_gene: TRBV13
j_gene: TRBJ2-2
CDR3aa: CASRKLAGGTNTGELFF

v_gene: TRBV10-2
j_gene: TRBJ2-7
CDR3aa: CASTLRDNSYEQYF

v_gene: TRBV6-5
j_gene: TRBJ2-5
CDR3aa: CASRNSGGEETQYF

v_gene: TRBV19
j_gene: TRBJ1-1
CDR3aa: CASSIVAPNTEAFF

v_gene: TRBV2
j_gene: TRBJ1-3
CDR3aa: CASSEQSIPGNTIYF

v_gene: TRBV6-5
j_gene: TRBJ1-2
CDR3aa: CASSDPLSNFPF

v_gene: TRBV7-9
j_gene: TRBJ1-6
CDR3aa: CASSRGTGVGNSPLHF

v_gene: TRBV30
j_gene: TRBJ1-2
CDR3aa: CAWSFPEQGAYGYTF

v_gene: TRBV6-1
j_gene: TRBJ1-1
CDR3aa: CASSEANTPMNTEAFF

v_gene: TRBV19
j_gene: TRBJ1-2
CDR3aa: CASSTTRDANYGYTF

v_gene: TRBV9
j_gene: TRBJ1-5
CDR3aa: CASSVGGVGQPQHF

v_gene: TRBV30
j_gene: TRBJ1-6
CDR3aa: CAWSVRVGQTNSPLHF

v_gene: TRBV5-1
j_gene: TRBJ1-1
CDR3aa: CASSFRQTTLLNTEAFF

v_gene: TRBV10-2
j_gene: TRBJ1-1
CDR3aa: CASSEAPGTGVWEAFF

v_gene: TRBV7-9
j_gene: TRBJ1-3
CDR3aa: CASSLQGNVGNTIYF

v_gene: TRBV18
j_gene: TRBJ2-7
CDR3aa: CASSQQLYEQYF

v_gene: TRBV6-5
j_gene: TRBJ2-1
CDR3aa: CATTGLGGNEQFF

v_gene: TRBV29-1
j_gene: TRBJ1-6
CDR3aa: CSVSSGQGPAPLHF

v_gene: TRBV30
j_gene: TRBJ1-1
CDR3aa: CALQGETEAFF

v_gene: TRBV2
j_gene: TRBJ1-2
CDR3aa: CASSEQGGADYGYTF

v_gene: TRBV7-2
j_gene: TRBJ1-1
CDR3aa: CASSVEQGPWNTEAFF

v_gene: TRBV5-1
j_gene: TRBJ2-5
CDR3aa: CASKGQETQYF

v_gene: TRBV5-5
j_gene: TRBJ2-1
CDR3aa: CASSFQTGSYNEQFF

v_gene: TRBV9
j_gene: TRBJ1-1
CDR3aa: CASSASTANTEAFF

v_gene: TRBV19
j_gene: TRBJ2-3
CDR3aa: CATQRGTSGGDTQYF

v_gene: TRBV5-1
j_gene: TRBJ1-2
CDR3aa: CASSSELQGGEYGYTF

v_gene: TRBV6-5
j_gene: TRBJ1-2
CDR3aa: CASSYGQGGGYTF

v_gene: TRBV11-2
j_gene: TRBJ2-7
CDR3aa: CASSSRTSGRAYEQYF

v_gene: TRBV9
j_gene: TRBJ2-5
CDR3aa: CASSVGGWETQYF

v_gene: TRBV6-5
j_gene: TRBJ1-2
CDR3aa: CASRYRTGGITF

v_gene: TRBV6-5
j_gene: TRBJ1-6
CDR3aa: CASSYGAGQGRRTLHF

v_gene: TRBV6-6
j_gene: TRBJ1-1
CDR3aa: CASSPLGRMNTEAFF

v_gene: TRBV4-1
j_gene: TRBJ1-5
CDR3aa: CASSQGGGGPNQPQHF

v_gene: TRBV5-6
j_gene: TRBJ2-5
CDR3aa: CASSLVPGGLKETQYF

v_gene: TRBV9
j_gene: TRBJ2-1
CDR3aa: CASSPRDRGSNEQFF

v_gene: TRBV5-1
j_gene: TRBJ1-3
CDR3aa: CASSSAGAGNTIYF

v_gene: TRBV6-6
j_gene: TRBJ1-2
CDR3aa: CASSRLGQGALYTF